What follows are 7 T cell receptor beta chains derived from one specimen sequenced in a study of technical replicates of blood from several donors. The method was immunoSEQ multiplex PCR; TCRdb's version includes in-frame clones alone and lacks a portion of them. Of tens of thousands of clones in the sample, approximately 90% were seen once. The sample comprised PBMCs. The receptor set was obtained from a human donor in good health. Some clones in this sample may be carry-over from other donors' samples.

V usage is TRBV2 and J usage is TRBJ2-5; 15 nucleotides line up with TRBD2. CDR3 length: 14 residues. CDR1 is SNHLY, CDR2 FYNNEI, per germline. Trimming removed 8 bases from V and 4 bases from J; junction bases left unmatched: 2. DNA for the CDR3: TGTGCCAGCTGGGGACTAGCGGGGGGAGAGACCCAGTACTTC. Its protein product is CASWGLAGGETQYF.

The count of this clone is one. The chain employs TRBV18 and TRBJ1-2; 7 bases match TRBD1. The CDR3 has 14 residues. Germline lookup yields CDR1 KGHSH and CDR2 LQKENI. The ends lost 2 bases at V and 5 bases at J; junction bases unmatched: 5. The CDR3 sequence: CASSPGQEPYGYTF. CDR3 nucleotide sequence: TGTGCCAGCTCACCAGGACAGGAGCCTTATGGCTACACCTTC.

Here the CDR3 DNA reads TGTGCCATCAGTGAGTCAGGGGTGGGCTATGGCTACACCTTC. It translates to CAISESGVGYGYTF. The rearrangement joins TRBV10-3 to TRBJ1-2; maybe TRBD1 (5 bases). This CDR3 contains 14 residues. Trimming took 0 bases from V and 4 from J, leaving 9 bases between them. CDR1 and CDR2 (germline): ENHRY, SYGVKD.

The chain has TRBV7-3 and TRBJ2-1, with 8 bases lining up with TRBD2. V trimming: 0 bases; J trimming: 3 bases; junction bases outside the gene matches: 1. CDR1 and CDR2 from the germline V gene are SGHTA and FQGTGA. The CDR3 consists of 15 residues. Here the CDR3 DNA reads TGTGCCAGCAGCTTAACTAGCGGGAACTACAATGAGCAGTTCTTC. This encodes CASSLTSGNYNEQFF.

The chain recombines TRBV2 with TRBJ2-7, with D possibly being TRBD2 (5 bases). V was trimmed by 6 bases and J by 0 bases, leaving 12 bases between them. Per germline, CDR1 SNHLY and CDR2 FYNNEI. The CDR3 sequence is 14 residues long. The CDR3 nucleotides are TGTGCCAGCAGGCGGGCGGGCCTCTCCTACGAGCAGTACTTC. This translates into CASRRAGLSYEQYF.

In DNA form, the CDR3 reads TGTGCCAGCAGCCGGACTAGCGGGGGTTACAATGAGCAGTTCTTC. This encodes CASSRTSGGYNEQFF. The chain carries TRBV5-4 and TRBJ2-1; 13 bases fit TRBD2. CDR1 is SGHNT, CDR2 YYREEE, per germline (reference sequence). CDR3 size: 15 residues. V shed 4 bases, J shed 4 bases, and the junction held 2 bases outside the gene matches.

The chain links TRBV28 to TRBJ2-7; TRBD1 aligns across 9 bases. This CDR3 is built from 15 residues. Per the germline V gene, CDR1 is MDHEN and CDR2 is SYDVKM. The ends lost 2 bases at V and 5 bases at J; junction bases unmatched: 7. The CDR3 DNA reads as TGTGCCAGCAGTTTACCGGGACAGGGTAGAAACGAGCAGTACTTC. It translates to CASSLPGQGRNEQYF.